Listed below are T cell receptor beta chains from one sample, sequenced in a study of beta chain features in type 1 diabetes. Sequenced by immunoSEQ multiplex PCR; TCRdb stores in-frame clones only, minus some. The sample has some 270,000 clones, 8% seen once. The sample consisted of central memory CD4+ T cells from blood. These receptors were obtained from a woman under 30 in good health. Each CDR3 is given with its conserved first and last residue. D genes are given only for firm matches. Clone size is not always given. Where it is, it says once, few, many or a class for expanded clones.

D gene	J gene	clone size	CDR3 length	V gene	CDR3 protein	CDR3 DNA
NA	TRBJ1-1	few	13	TRBV28	CATYRSGNTEAFF	TGTGCCACATACAGGTCCGGGAACACTGAAGCTTTCTTT
TRBD1	TRBJ2-1	few	14	TRBV5-1	CASSRTGGDNEQFF	TGCGCCAGCAGCCGGACAGGGGGAGACAATGAGCAGTTCTTC
TRBD2	TRBJ2-3	many	16	TRBV18	CASSPHLAGTTDTQYF	TGTGCCAGCTCACCGCATCTAGCGGGTACCACAGATACGCAGTATTTT
NA	TRBJ2-5	many	13	TRBV5-1	CASSFGVQETQYF	TGCGCCAGCAGCTTCGGGGTCCAAGAGACCCAGTACTTC
NA	TRBJ2-2	many	12	TRBV18	CASSPDSGELFF	TGTGCCAGCTCACCTGATTCCGGGGAGCTGTTTTTT
TRBD1	TRBJ2-2	NA	15	TRBV9	CASRGTGMNTGELFF	TGTGCCAGCAGAGGGACAGGGATGAACACCGGGGAGCTGTTTTTT
TRBD2	TRBJ2-7	few	16	TRBV5-6	CASSLRMGLARDEQYF	TGTGCCAGCAGCCTAAGGATGGGACTAGCCCGCGACGAGCAGTACTTC
NA	TRBJ1-6	few	16	TRBV28	CASRGPWAGYNSPLHF	TGTGCCAGCAGGGGCCCCTGGGCTGGATATAATTCACCCCTCCACTTT
NA	TRBJ2-1	few	14	TRBV4-3	CASQRELRYNEQFF	TGCGCCAGCCAACGGGAGTTGAGGTACAATGAGCAGTTCTTC
NA	TRBJ1-2	few	13	TRBV4-3	CASREQGSYGYTF	TGCGCCAGCAGGGAGCAGGGGTCCTATGGCTACACCTTC
NA	TRBJ2-6	many	15	TRBV7-9	CASSLPGVGANVLTF	TGTGCCAGCAGCTTACCCGGGGTTGGGGCCAACGTCCTGACTTTC
TRBD2	TRBJ2-5	many	15	TRBV6-5	CASSYGAGDQETQYF	TGTGCCAGCAGTTACGGAGCGGGGGACCAAGAGACCCAGTACTTC
NA	TRBJ1-3	NA	12	TRBV10-3	CAISLEGNTIYF	TGTGCCATCAGTTTGGAGGGAAACACCATATATTTT
NA	TRBJ1-2	few	15	TRBV9	CASSRGQMTNYGYTF	TGTGCCAGCAGCCGTGGACAGATGACAAACTATGGCTACACCTTC
NA	TRBJ2-3	NA	14	TRBV7-2	CASSLVKSTDTQYF	TGTGCCAGCAGCTTAGTCAAGAGCACAGATACGCAGTATTTT
TRBD1	TRBJ2-1	few	13	TRBV11-3	CATSGQGLTEQFF	TGTGCCACATCTGGACAGGGGCTCACTGAGCAGTTCTTC
NA	TRBJ2-5	few	14	TRBV4-1	CASSQAERQETQYF	TGCGCCAGCAGCCAAGCAGAGCGGCAGGAGACCCAGTACTTC
NA	TRBJ1-4	few	14	TRBV7-9	CASSLAAGREKLFF	TGTGCCAGCAGCTTAGCCGCAGGACGGGAAAAACTGTTTTTT
NA	TRBJ2-3	NA	14	TRBV5-4	CASSLDKYTDTQYF	TGTGCCAGCAGCTTAGATAAATACACAGATACGCAGTATTTT
NA	TRBJ2-5	NA	11	TRBV7-2	CASRLGETQYF	TGTGCCAGCAGATTAGGGGAGACCCAGTACTTC
NA	TRBJ2-2	many	14	TRBV11-2	CASSPRYDTGELFF	TGTGCCAGCAGCCCCCGCTATGACACCGGGGAGCTGTTTTTT
NA	TRBJ1-6	NA	15	TRBV7-9	CASGPRSSYNSPLHF	TGTGCCAGCGGCCCGAGAAGCTCCTATAATTCACCCCTCCACTTT
NA	TRBJ2-2	few	14	TRBV5-1	CASSSGTGSGELFF	TGCGCCAGCAGCTCCGGGACTGGCTCCGGGGAGCTGTTTTTT
NA	TRBJ1-2	few	13	TRBV7-9	CASSLELTLGYTF	TGTGCCAGCAGCTTAGAACTGACACTTGGCTACACCTTC
NA	TRBJ1-2	many	14	TRBV4-1	CASSQVGSQRGYTF	TGCGCCAGCAGCCAAGTCGGATCCCAAAGGGGCTACACCTTC
TRBD2	TRBJ2-1	few	17	TRBV11-1	CASSRPIGREGDNEQFF	TGTGCCAGCAGCCGCCCCATCGGGCGGGAGGGAGACAATGAGCAGTTCTTC
NA	TRBJ2-6	NA	14	TRBV5-1	CASSPPTGANVLTF	TGCGCCAGCAGCCCTCCGACTGGGGCCAACGTCCTGACTTTC
NA	TRBJ1-1	few	16	TRBV4-2	CASSQDGLSEGFEAFF	TGTGCCAGCAGCCAAGATGGCCTGTCAGAGGGGTTTGAAGCTTTCTTT
NA	TRBJ2-2	NA	13	TRBV5-5	CATRRVASGELFF	TGTGCCACCCGCAGGGTGGCTTCCGGGGAGCTGTTTTTT
NA	TRBJ2-5	many	13	TRBV5-1	CASRALPQETQYF	TGCGCCAGCAGGGCCTTACCCCAAGAGACCCAGTACTTC
TRBD1	TRBJ2-2	NA	12	TRBV19	CAIDRDPGELFF	TGTGCCATCGACAGGGATCCCGGGGAGCTGTTTTTT
NA	TRBJ1-4	NA	16	TRBV12-2	CASRLQSRGVDEKLFF	TGTGCAAGTCGCTTACAGTCTCGGGGGGTCGATGAAAAACTGTTTTTT
NA	TRBJ1-5	NA	16	TRBV19	CASSMSAGDSNQPQHF	TGTGCCAGTAGTATGTCCGCCGGGGATAGCAATCAGCCCCAGCATTTT
NA	TRBJ2-2	many	15	TRBV27	CASSLWAGGTGELFF	TGTGCCAGCAGTTTGTGGGCAGGCGGCACCGGGGAGCTGTTTTTT
TRBD1	TRBJ2-7	NA	14	TRBV5-6	CASSLWGQLFGQYF	TGTGCCAGCAGCTTGTGGGGACAGCTTTTCGGGCAGTACTTC